This T cell receptor (beta chain) was observed in a study of cytomegalovirus exposure and HLA in healthy donors. Vbeta (60) and Jbeta (13) primers were used in the PCR. Libraries were prepared by immunoSEQ multiplex PCR; TCRdb keeps only in-frame clonotypes and omits some of them. The sample carries about 150,000 clones, 84% recorded once. A single count supports this clone. Its antigen remains unknown. Points from the study as a whole: An analysis was carried out at a later point. It showed that HLA-associated TCR beta chains were more clonally expanded than equally common non-associated chains. According to an earlier analysis, most TCR beta V segments yielded productive rearrangements about 87% or about 30% of the time.

Trimming took off 3 bases at V and 5 bases at J, with 12 bases between the two ends. The CDR3 covers 14 residues. CDR1 and CDR2 (germline): SGDLS, YYNGEE. Sample: PBMCs. This chain joins TRBV9 and TRBJ1-5; D may be TRBD1 (6 bases). The clonotype was recovered from a boy younger than 10 in good health and CMV-seronegative. The CDR3 reads CASSDGGGDQPQHF. Written as DNA, the CDR3 is TGTGCCAGCAGCGACGGCGGGGGCGATCAGCCCCAGCATTTT.